This TCR beta chain was observed in a study of spatial heterogeneity in lung cancer. The sample holds a few counts of this clonotype. The time point: blood at routine non-recurrence follow-up after resection. Whole RNA obtained from tumor, nontumor lung or frozen PBMC underwent sequencing without sorting. The length of the CDR3 is 13 residues. The trim removed 5 bases at V and 6 bases at J, leaving 8 bases unmatched. Germline CDR1 and CDR2: DFQATT and SNEGSKA (reference sequence). TCRdb reprocessed the 5' RACE reads via MiXCR and lists one record per CDR3 protein. The data hold around 29,000 distinct CDR3 sequences, with over 9.5% observed a single time.

Sequencing was performed on PBMCs, taken at follow-up. The V call is TRBV20-1, the J call TRBJ1-2, with 8 bases fitting TRBD1. This receptor was obtained from a female donor with early-stage non-small cell lung cancer. The CDR3 loop reads CSADPGQAHGYTF. Written as DNA, the CDR3 is TGCAGTGCTGACCCGGGACAGGCCCATGGCTACACCTTC.